The next 24 T cell receptor beta chains were all read from a single sample in a study of beta chain features in type 1 diabetes. Notes on the study in general: Shortening of TCRB CDR3s, moderate but significant, appeared in all four CD4+ subsets of Type 1 diabetes patients.

All of the isolated RNA was reverse transcribed, so expressed TCRB transcripts were sequenced. Measured with immunoSEQ multiplex PCR; TCRdb has only the in-frame clones, and not every one. This table has about 230,000 clones, 16% appearing once. These TCRs are of unknown antigen specificity. The sequencing sample was made of naive CD4+ T cells from blood. The receptors were gathered from a man aged 25 to 45 with type 1 diabetes.

As for this clone: In the same sample, other DNA sequences code for this CDR3. The chain carries TRBV9 and TRBJ2-7, with 9 bases lining up with TRBD2. This CDR3 has 13 amino acids. With 0 bases clipped from V and 6 bases from J, the junction kept 1 base outside the gene matches. Germline CDR1 reads SGDLS; CDR2 reads YYNGEE. CDR3 residues: CASSVGGRGEQYF. CDR3 nucleotide sequence: TGTGCCAGCAGCGTAGGCGGGAGGGGCGAGCAGTACTTC. Complete variable domain (other parts from reference TRBV9 and TRBJ2-7): DSGVTQTPKHLITATGQRVTLRCSPRSGDLSVYWYQQSLDQGLQFLIQYYNGEERAKGNILERFSAQQFPDLHSELNLSSLELGDSALYFCASSVGGRGEQYFGPGTRLTVT.

This chain connects TRBV27 to TRBJ1-2; D unclear. The CDR3 is 13 residues long. Germline V lookup: CDR1 MNHEY, CDR2 SMNVEV (reference sequence). V lost 4 bases, J lost 2 bases, and 8 bases lay in between. The CDR3 protein is CASSSARNYGYTF. DNA of the CDR3: TGTGCCAGCAGTTCCGCTAGGAACTATGGCTACACCTTC.

CDR3 sequence (DNA): TGCGCCAGCAGCCAAATGAGCGGGAGCAAGTACAATGAGCAGTTCTTC. As protein: CASSQMSGSKYNEQFF. V usage is TRBV4-1 and J usage is TRBJ2-1; 8 bases agree with TRBD2. Germline trimming cut 2 bases from V and 4 bases from J; bases unmatched to any gene: 7. This CDR3 contains 16 residues. CDR1 is MGHRA and CDR2 is YSYEKL in the germline V gene.

This clone showed up just a few times. The chain uses TRBV29-1 and TRBJ2-5, with D possibly matching TRBD1 (6 bases). The germline V gene has CDR1 SQVTM and CDR2 ANQGSEA. V was cut by 7 bases and J by 1 base, with 10 bases left in between. The CDR3 has 12 amino acids. For the CDR3, the DNA is TGCAGCGCTGGCAGGGGCCAAGAGACCCAGTACTTC. Translated: CSAGRGQETQYF.

The table lists this clone with a few counts. The chain uses TRBV4-1 and TRBJ2-7; 7 bases align to TRBD2. The ends lost 3 bases at V and 2 bases at J; junction bases unmatched: 10. The CDR3 has 16 amino acids. CDR1 MGHRA and CDR2 YSYEKL come from the germline V gene. CDR3 sequence reads: CASSHLGGGRAYEQYF. In DNA form, the CDR3 reads TGCGCCAGCAGCCATCTCGGTGGAGGGAGGGCCTACGAGCAGTACTTC.

The chain recombines TRBV7-9 with TRBJ2-1, with D unclear. Trimming cost V 3 bases and J 9 bases, with 12 bases left between them. CDR3 length: 13 residues. Germline V gene sequence: CDR1 SEHNR, CDR2 FQNEAQ (reference sequence). The CDR3 DNA is TGTGCCAGCAGCTTGAATAACGGGCTTGAGCAGTTCTTC. Translation gives CASSLNNGLEQFF.

The V call is TRBV5-1, the J call TRBJ2-1; D remains unclear. This CDR3 is 14 amino acids long. With 5 bases removed from V and 5 bases from J, the gap between germline ends came to 14 bases. Looked up from germline, CDR1 is SGHRS and CDR2 is YFSETQ. In DNA form, the CDR3 reads TGCGCCAGCAGTCTTAATGGGAAGGACAATGAGCAGTTCTTC. Translated: CASSLNGKDNEQFF.

This clone has a handful of counts. Other DNA sequences of this sample code for an identical CDR3. The chain combines TRBV30 with TRBJ2-3; D gene unclear. The CDR3 totals 11 residues. Germline CDR1 GTSNPN, CDR2 SVGIG (reference sequence). V shed 3 bases and J shed 6 bases, with 7 bases lying between them. CDR3 region: CAWRVTDTQYF. CDR3 DNA: TGTGCCTGGAGGGTGACGGATACGCAGTATTTT.

Details on this clone: Other DNA sequences of this sample code for an identical CDR3. The V and J genes are TRBV2 and TRBJ2-5; D gene uncertain. V was trimmed by 4 bases and J by 5 bases, leaving 5 bases between them. The germline V gene encodes CDR1 SNHLY and CDR2 FYNNEI. This CDR3 comprises 11 residues. CDR3 in amino acids: CASSVRETQYF. CDR3 nucleotide sequence: TGTGCCAGCAGTGTCCGTGAGACCCAGTACTTC.

As for this clone: The same CDR3 arises from other DNA sequences in this sample as well. The chain carries TRBV9 and TRBJ2-5; D is ambiguous. Germline loops: CDR1 SGDLS, CDR2 YYNGEE. Trimming shortened V by 1 base and J by 1 base, and 5 bases separated the two germline ends. The CDR3 length is 13 residues. Here the CDR3 DNA reads TGTGCCAGCAGCGTATTAGCCCAAGAGACCCAGTACTTC. It codes for CASSVLAQETQYF.

The genes are TRBV27 and TRBJ2-7; weak D call: TRBD1 (6 bases). Looked up from germline, CDR1 is MNHEY and CDR2 is SMNVEV (reference sequence). The CDR3 totals 13 residues. V was clipped by 3 bases and J by 5 bases, with 11 bases between them. The CDR3 sequence: CASSFVRGDEQYF. CDR3 sequence (DNA): TGTGCCAGCAGTTTCGTCAGGGGTGACGAGCAGTACTTC.

This clone showed up just a few times. The chain couples TRBV7-2 to TRBJ2-3; no clear D. The CDR3 has 14 amino acids. Trimming took 4 bases from V and 4 from J, leaving 12 bases between them. Germline CDR1 reads SGHTA; CDR2 reads FQGNSA. Written as DNA, the CDR3 is TGTGCCAGCAGCTCGCGGCAGGCTTCAGATACGCAGTATTTT. It is translated as CASSSRQASDTQYF.

V gene TRBV10-3 combines with J gene TRBJ2-3, with 10 nucleotides matching TRBD1. The germline gives CDR1 ENHRY, CDR2 SYGVKD. This CDR3 contains 16 residues. V was clipped by 6 bases and J by 4 bases; unmatched bases: 10. DNA of the CDR3: TGTGCCATCAGGGTATGGGGACAGGGGTCGGCAGATACGCAGTATTTT. It translates to CAIRVWGQGSADTQYF.

The chain joins TRBV4-1 to TRBJ2-5, with D unresolved. The CDR3 is 17 amino acids. Germline CDR1 MGHRA, CDR2 YSYEKL. Trimming removed 3 bases from V and 1 base from J, with 18 bases in between. The CDR3 sequence: CASSQDQGAVTQETQYF. As DNA, the CDR3 is TGCGCCAGCAGCCAGGACCAAGGAGCAGTAACCCAAGAGACCCAGTACTTC.

V and J are TRBV29-1 and TRBJ2-7, with TRBD1 matching 8 bases. The CDR3 covers 14 residues. Germline V lookup: CDR1 SQVTM, CDR2 ANQGSEA. V shed 4 bases and J 4 bases; nucleotides not matched to a gene: 9. This CDR3 reads CSVVRQGAKYEQYF. CDR3 bases: TGCAGCGTTGTGAGGCAGGGGGCAAAATACGAGCAGTACTTC.

This chain uses TRBV30 with TRBJ2-2; no definite D call. Germline lookup yields CDR1 GTSNPN and CDR2 SVGIG (reference sequence). The CDR3 length is 14 residues. Between the trimmed V and J ends, which lost 2 bases and 3 bases, there was a span of 10 bases. CDR3 in amino acids: CAWSRGPDTGELFF. The CDR3 bases are TGTGCCTGGAGTCGAGGCCCTGACACCGGGGAGCTGTTTTTT.

The chain joins TRBV4-1 to TRBJ2-1; 7 bases align to TRBD1. Germline values: CDR1 MGHRA, CDR2 YSYEKL. The junction had 7 bases not matched to a gene; V was cut back by 0 bases and J by 8 bases. This CDR3 is 15 amino acids long. CDR3 bases: TGCGCCAGCAGCCAAGATCGGATCGACAGGGATGAGCAGTTCTTC. This gives the protein CASSQDRIDRDEQFF.

This clone was detected only a few times. The gene calls are TRBV9 and TRBJ1-2, with 7 bases aligning to TRBD1. Trimming took 3 bases from V and 6 from J; bases not matched to a gene: 11. CDR1 and CDR2 (germline): SGDLS, YYNGEE. CDR3 length equals 15 residues. CDR3 sequence reads: CASSASGQPADGYTF. CDR3 coding DNA: TGTGCCAGCAGCGCTTCGGGACAGCCCGCGGATGGCTACACCTTC. Full variable domain (outside the CDR3, taken from reference TRBV9 and TRBJ1-2): DSGVTQTPKHLITATGQRVTLRCSPRSGDLSVYWYQQSLDQGLQFLIQYYNGEERAKGNILERFSAQQFPDLHSELNLSSLELGDSALYFCASSASGQPADGYTFGSGTRLTVV.

CDR3 region: CASSFTGGTLNYGYTF. The CDR3 bases are TGTGCCAGCAGCTTCACAGGGGGCACCCTCAACTATGGCTACACCTTC. This chain joins TRBV7-2 and TRBJ1-2; TRBD1 aligns across 9 bases. Germline values: CDR1 SGHTA, CDR2 FQGNSA. J lost 2 bases, V lost 3 bases, and 7 bases had no gene match. The CDR3 has 16 residues.

The V and J genes are TRBV7-2 and TRBJ2-5; 10 positions agree with TRBD2. Germline lookup yields CDR1 SGHTA and CDR2 FQGNSA. Unmatched junction bases numbered 8, after V lost 8 bases and J lost 5 bases. The CDR3 contains 14 residues. The CDR3: CASHKREGRETQYF. The CDR3 DNA reads as TGTGCCAGCCACAAGCGGGAGGGACGGGAGACCCAGTACTTC.

This rearrangement joins TRBV29-1 to TRBJ2-3; 8 nucleotides line up with TRBD1. Germline V gives CDR1 SQVTM, CDR2 ANQGSEA. This CDR3 contains 13 residues. The junction had 6 bases not matched to a gene; V was cut back by 7 bases and J by 3 bases. The CDR3: CSGTGRITDTQYF. In nucleotides, the CDR3 is TGCAGCGGGACAGGGAGGATTACAGATACGCAGTATTTT.

A few counts support this clone. The V and J genes are TRBV7-9 and TRBJ2-5, with D possibly being TRBD1 or TRBD2 (5 bases each). The CDR3 contains 13 residues. V dropped 8 bases and J dropped 7 bases, with 17 bases sitting between them. Germline loops: CDR1 SEHNR, CDR2 FQNEAQ (reference sequence). The CDR3 DNA follows: TGTGCCAGCCTTGGGACCGCACTAGGGACCCAGTACTTC. It specifies CASLGTALGTQYF.

This clone was observed a handful of times. CDR3 amino acids: CASSPRGQGAYREQFF. CDR3 coding DNA: TGTGCCAGCAGTCCTAGGGGACAGGGGGCGTACCGTGAGCAGTTCTTC. This chain uses TRBV25-1 with TRBJ2-1; 12 bases fit TRBD1. In germline, CDR1 is MGHDK, CDR2 SYGVNS. This CDR3 is 16 amino acids long. Trimming at V came to 5 bases and at J to 9 bases, leaving 11 bases not matched to a gene.

The chain links TRBV25-1 to TRBJ2-5; the D gene is possibly TRBD1 (5 bases). V was trimmed by 5 bases and J by 1 base, leaving 17 bases between them. The CDR3 consists of 16 residues. Germline CDR1 is MGHDK and CDR2 is SYGVNS. The CDR3 nucleotides read TGTGCCAGCAGTCCCCAGGGTTTTTGGTTCCAAGAGACCCAGTACTTC. Amino acid sequence: CASSPQGFWFQETQYF.